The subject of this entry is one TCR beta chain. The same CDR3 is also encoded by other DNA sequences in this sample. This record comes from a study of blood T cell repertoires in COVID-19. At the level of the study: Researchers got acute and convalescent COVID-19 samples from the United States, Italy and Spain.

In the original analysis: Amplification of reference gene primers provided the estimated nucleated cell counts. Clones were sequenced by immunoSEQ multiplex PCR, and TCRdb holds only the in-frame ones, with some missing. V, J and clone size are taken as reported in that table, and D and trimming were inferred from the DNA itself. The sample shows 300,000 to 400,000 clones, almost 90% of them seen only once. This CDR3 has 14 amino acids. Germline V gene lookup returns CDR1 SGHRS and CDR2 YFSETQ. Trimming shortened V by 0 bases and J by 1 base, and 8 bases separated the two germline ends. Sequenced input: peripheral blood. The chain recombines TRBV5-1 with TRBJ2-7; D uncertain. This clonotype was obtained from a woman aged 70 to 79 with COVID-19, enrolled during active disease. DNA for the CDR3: TGCGCCAGCAGCTTGGATCCCAGTTCCTACGAGCAGTACTTC. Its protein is CASSLDPSSYEQYF.